In this sample, the clone carrying this T cell receptor (beta chain) turned up many times. Its antigen is unknown. This sample is part of a study of beta chain features in type 1 diabetes. Findings of the study overall: Relative to healthy donors, patients appeared to have naive, central memory and Treg TCRB repertoires that were more similar. The study found moderately but significantly shorter TCRB CDR3s in all four CD4+ subsets of Type 1 diabetes patients.

Expressed TCRB transcripts were sequenced, since all the RNA that had been isolated was reverse transcribed. Method: immunoSEQ multiplex PCR; TCRdb's copy keeps in-frame clones and lacks some. The table lists 250,000 to 350,000 clones, approximately 14% of them singletons. Germline V gene lookup returns CDR1 MRHNA and CDR2 SNTAGT. The CDR3 length is 10 residues. Trimming removed 7 bases at V and 7 bases at J, with 8 bases between. Purity of each sorted population was above 98%. The clonotype originates from a man aged 25 to 40 in good health. This chain links TRBV6-4 with TRBJ2-7, with a tentative D call TRBD2 (5 bases). Sequenced: central memory CD4+ T cells from blood. The CDR3 here is CASMSGEQYV. The CDR3 DNA reads TGTGCCAGCATGTCGGGGGAGCAGTACGTC.